The 2 T cell receptor beta chains below come from one sample, sequenced in a study of persistence of HIV-infected CD4 T cells. No cognate antigen is known for these TCRs. Anti-CD3/anti-CD28 beads served as a nonspecific positive control stimulus. Sorting of responding CD4+ T cells relied on upregulated CD40 ligand together with CD69. The libraries were made with immunoSEQ version 4 in survey mode. Some clones are missing from TCRdb's copy, which holds only in-frame ones; the method was immunoSEQ multiplex PCR. The table includes fewer than 45,000 clones, roughly nine tenths detected once. The sample was CD4+ T cells sorted from PBMCs after 18-hour stimulation, taken from a patient who received antiretroviral therapy. These receptors all come from an adult woman with HIV who was CMV-seropositive.

The chain has TRBV19 and TRBJ1-4; no firm D call. The CDR3 consists of 14 residues. Between the trimmed V and J ends, which lost 7 bases and 2 bases, there was a span of 11 bases. The V gene's germline CDR1 is LNHDA and CDR2 SQIVND (reference sequence). CDR3 protein: CASTRPSTNEKLFF. As DNA, the CDR3 is TGTGCCAGTACTAGGCCGAGCACTAATGAAAAACTGTTTTTT. The whole variable domain, remainder taken from reference TRBV19 and TRBJ1-4, is DGGITQSPKYLFRKEGQNVTLSCEQNLNHDAMYWYRQDPGQGLRLIYYSQIVNDFQKGDIAEGYSVSREKKESFPLTVTSAQKNPTAFYLCASTRPSTNEKLFFGSGTQLSVL.

This clone was found a few times. This chain joins TRBV5-1 and TRBJ2-3; 8 bases line up with TRBD2. Trimming cost V 4 bases and J 1 base; bases outside gene matches: 11. The CDR3 totals 17 residues. Per germline, CDR1 SGHRS and CDR2 YFSETQ. Written as DNA, the CDR3 is TGCGCCAGCAGCATGGGGGCAGCGGGGGCCCGCACAGATACGCAGTATTTT. Its protein is CASSMGAAGARTDTQYF.